This section outlines one T cell receptor beta chain sequence together with its context. What it recognizes is unknown. The table came from immunoSEQ multiplex PCR; TCRdb's copy has only in-frame clones and leaves some out. The sample includes around 78,000 clones, 75% to 95% of them seen just once. The sample comes from a study of T cell responses to AZD1222 COVID-19 vaccine. Whole-study findings and limits: Reports say nearly half of spike-specific TCRs go after unmutated variant regions. Vaccine-associated CD4 TCRs spanned spike, dominant at 160-218 and 743-854. Breadth and depth of Spike-specific TCRs rose after two AZD1222 doses.

Germline trimming cut 4 bases from V and 4 bases from J; bases unmatched to any gene: 11. The CDR3 runs to 17 residues. Looked up from germline, CDR1 is SGDLS and CDR2 is YYNGEE. The sequence was collected from an adult who received the AZD1222 COVID-19 vaccine. Source: peripheral blood, taken 28 days after the second AZD1222 dose. The chain carries TRBV9 and TRBJ2-1, with 10 bases aligning to TRBD2. CDR3 loop: CASSLSGRRRGYNEQFF. The CDR3 DNA reads as TGTGCCAGCAGCCTTAGCGGGAGGCGTCGAGGTTACAATGAGCAGTTCTTC.